The subject of this entry is one TCR beta chain. Its antigen is still unknown. Enrollment shut out patients with autoimmune disease history or systemic immunosuppression. CDR3 length equals 14 residues. Germline CDR1 reads SGHTA; CDR2 reads FQGTGA. V lost 5 bases and J 5 bases, leaving 13 bases between the germline ends. The assay was immunoSEQ multiplex PCR, and TCRdb's table has in-frame clones only and misses some. Of 95,000 or so clones listed, approximately 90% were seen once; the top ten hold around 0.54%. The record originates from a study of OX40 agonist ivuxolimab in advanced cancers. Study-level findings and limits: There were, on average, more expanded clones in CD8+ T cells than in CD4+.

The V gene is TRBV7-3, the J gene TRBJ2-1; D not certain. The input for sequencing was CD4+ or CD8+ T cells sorted from blood, taken in a trial of the OX40 agonist ivuxolimab. This sequence originates from an adult with an advanced solid tumor such as melanoma, head and neck, liver or kidney cancer. The CDR3 DNA follows: TGTGCCAGCAGCCATCCGACTGGAAACAATGAGCAGTTCTTC. Translation: CASSHPTGNNEQFF.